This T cell receptor (beta chain) is from a study of cytomegalovirus exposure and HLA in healthy donors. About the study: HLA-typed donors contributed some 87 million unique TCRs, which were held in an early data release. Study-level points and caveats: The classifier reportedly diagnosed cytomegalovirus status with high specificity and sensitivity. A few CMV-associated chains proved CMV antigen-specific in vitro. Apart from CMV serostatus, no immune exposure information was available.

PCR employed 60 Vbeta and 13 Jbeta primers. Sequencing used immunoSEQ multiplex PCR; TCRdb keeps in-frame clones, though not all of them. The table shows approximately 100,000 clones, with 60% to 70% occurring only once. Germline V gives CDR1 SNHLY, CDR2 FYNNEI. CDR3 size: 12 residues. The germline V and J ends were trimmed by 6 bases and 3 bases, with 9 bases remaining between them. This clone has only one observation. The antigen is unknown. The sequencing sample was made of PBMCs. The chain is built from TRBV2 and TRBJ2-7; D gene ambiguous. The clonotype comes from a woman aged 50 to 65 in good health and CMV-seronegative. CDR3 sequence: CASRLSDYEQYF. The CDR3 DNA follows: TGTGCCAGCAGGCTAAGCGACTACGAGCAGTACTTC.